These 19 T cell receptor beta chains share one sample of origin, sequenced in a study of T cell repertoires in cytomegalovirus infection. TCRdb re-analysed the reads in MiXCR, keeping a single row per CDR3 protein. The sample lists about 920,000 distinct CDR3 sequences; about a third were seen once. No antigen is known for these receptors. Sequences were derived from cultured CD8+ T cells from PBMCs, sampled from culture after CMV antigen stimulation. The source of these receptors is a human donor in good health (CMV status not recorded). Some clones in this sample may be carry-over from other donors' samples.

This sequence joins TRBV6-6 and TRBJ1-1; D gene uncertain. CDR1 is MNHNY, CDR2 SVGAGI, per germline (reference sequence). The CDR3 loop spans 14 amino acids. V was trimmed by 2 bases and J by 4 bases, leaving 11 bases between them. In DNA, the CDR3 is TGTGCCAGCAGTTACCGCCCCATTGGCACTGAAGCTTTCTTT. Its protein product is CASSYRPIGTEAFF.

CDR3: CASSPGGGGWGPDTQYF. The DNA for the CDR3 is TGTGCCAGCAGCCCGGGAGGGGGGGGATGGGGGCCAGATACGCAGTATTTT. This rearrangement joins TRBV11-3 to TRBJ2-3; 8 nucleotides agree with TRBD2. Germline CDR1 reads SGHNT; CDR2 reads YENEEA. The CDR3 runs to 17 residues. V lost 5 bases, J lost 4 bases, and 14 bases stayed unmatched.

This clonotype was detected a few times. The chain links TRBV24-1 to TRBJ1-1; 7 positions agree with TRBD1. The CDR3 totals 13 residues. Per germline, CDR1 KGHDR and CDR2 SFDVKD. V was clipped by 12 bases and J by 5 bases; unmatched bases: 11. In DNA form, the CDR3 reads TGTGCCCCCGGCTTGAGGGGGCGGACTGAAGCTTTCTTT. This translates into CAPGLRGRTEAFF.

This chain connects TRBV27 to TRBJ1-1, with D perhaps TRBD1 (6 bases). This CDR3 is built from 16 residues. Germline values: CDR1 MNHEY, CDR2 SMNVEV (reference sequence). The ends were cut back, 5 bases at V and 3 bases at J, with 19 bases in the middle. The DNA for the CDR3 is TGTGCCAGCAGTCGACGCGGGGGGCGCGGTGACACTGAAGCTTTCTTT. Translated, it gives CASSRRGGRGDTEAFF.

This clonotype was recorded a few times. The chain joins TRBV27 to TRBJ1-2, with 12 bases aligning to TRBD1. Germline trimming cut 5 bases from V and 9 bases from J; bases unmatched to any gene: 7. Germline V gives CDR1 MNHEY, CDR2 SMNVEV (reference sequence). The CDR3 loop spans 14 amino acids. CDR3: CASSPGDRGRSYTF. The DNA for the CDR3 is TGTGCCAGCAGTCCAGGGGACAGGGGGCGAAGCTACACCTTC.

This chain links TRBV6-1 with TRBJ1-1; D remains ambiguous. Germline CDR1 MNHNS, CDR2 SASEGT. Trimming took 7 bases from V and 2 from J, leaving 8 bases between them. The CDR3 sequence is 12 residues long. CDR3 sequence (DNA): TGTGCCAGCAAAGGGTTCAACACTGAAGCTTTCTTT. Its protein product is CASKGFNTEAFF.

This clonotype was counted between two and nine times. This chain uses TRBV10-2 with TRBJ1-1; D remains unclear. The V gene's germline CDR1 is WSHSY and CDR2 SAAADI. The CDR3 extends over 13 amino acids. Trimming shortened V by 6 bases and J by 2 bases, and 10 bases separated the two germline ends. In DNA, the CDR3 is TGCGCCAGCAGACTTGCCTCTAACACTGAAGCTTTCTTT. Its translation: CASRLASNTEAFF.

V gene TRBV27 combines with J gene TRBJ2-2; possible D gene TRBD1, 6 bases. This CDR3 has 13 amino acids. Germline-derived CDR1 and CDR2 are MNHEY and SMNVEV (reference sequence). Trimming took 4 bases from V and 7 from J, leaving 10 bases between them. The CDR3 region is CASSWTEFGELFF. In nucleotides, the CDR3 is TGTGCCAGCAGTTGGACAGAGTTCGGGGAGCTGTTTTTT.

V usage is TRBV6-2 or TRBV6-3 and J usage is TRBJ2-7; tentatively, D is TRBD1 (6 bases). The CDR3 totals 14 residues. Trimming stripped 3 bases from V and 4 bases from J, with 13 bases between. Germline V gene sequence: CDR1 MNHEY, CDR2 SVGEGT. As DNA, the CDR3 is TGTGCCAGCAGTTATCCATTCAGGGGATACGAGCAGTACTTC. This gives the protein CASSYPFRGYEQYF.

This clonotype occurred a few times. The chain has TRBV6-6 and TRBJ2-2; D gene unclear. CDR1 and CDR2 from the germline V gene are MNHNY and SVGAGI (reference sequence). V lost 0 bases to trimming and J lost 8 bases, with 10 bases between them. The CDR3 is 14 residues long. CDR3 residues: CASSYSLLAGELFF. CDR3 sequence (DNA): TGTGCCAGCAGTTACTCGCTATTAGCAGGGGAGCTGTTTTTT.

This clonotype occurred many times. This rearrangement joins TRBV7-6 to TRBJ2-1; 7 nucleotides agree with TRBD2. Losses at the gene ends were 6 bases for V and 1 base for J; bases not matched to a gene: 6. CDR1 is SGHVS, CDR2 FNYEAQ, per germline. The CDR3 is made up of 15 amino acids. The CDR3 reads CASSHTSASYNEQFF. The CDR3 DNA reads TGTGCCAGCAGTCATACTAGCGCATCCTACAATGAGCAGTTCTTC.

CDR3 DNA sequence: TGTGCCAGCAGTTTCCAGGGGTTGGAGACAGATACGCAGTATTTT. It specifies CASSFQGLETDTQYF. V usage is TRBV27 and J usage is TRBJ2-3; a weak D match, TRBD1 (6 bases). CDR3 length equals 15 residues. In germline, CDR1 is MNHEY, CDR2 SMNVEV (reference sequence). Trimming removed 3 bases from V and 3 bases from J, with 13 bases in between.

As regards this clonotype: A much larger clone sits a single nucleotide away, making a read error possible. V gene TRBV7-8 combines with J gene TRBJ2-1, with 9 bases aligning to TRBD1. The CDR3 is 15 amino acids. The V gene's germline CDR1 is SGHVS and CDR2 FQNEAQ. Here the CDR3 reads CANSLRDRAYNEQFF. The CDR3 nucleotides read TGTGCCAACAGCTTGCGGGACAGGGCATACAATGAGCAGTTCTTC. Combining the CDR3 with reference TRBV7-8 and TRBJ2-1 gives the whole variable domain GAGVSQSPRYKVAKRGQDVALRCDPISGHVSLFWYQQALGQGPEFLTYFQNEAQLDKSGLPSDRFFAERPEGSVSTLKIQRTQQEDSAVYLCANSLRDRAYNEQFFGPGTRLTVL.

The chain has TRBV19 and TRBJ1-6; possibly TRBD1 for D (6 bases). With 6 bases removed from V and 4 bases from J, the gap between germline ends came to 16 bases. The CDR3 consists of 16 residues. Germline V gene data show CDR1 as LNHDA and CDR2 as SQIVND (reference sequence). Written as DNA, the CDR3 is TGTGCCAGTAGGAAACAGGGATCCCTTTATAATTCACCCCTCCACTTT. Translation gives CASRKQGSLYNSPLHF.

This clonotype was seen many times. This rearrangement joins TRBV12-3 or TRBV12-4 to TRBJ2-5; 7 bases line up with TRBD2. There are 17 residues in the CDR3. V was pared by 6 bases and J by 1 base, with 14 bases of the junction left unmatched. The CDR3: CASSPGWDGGIQETQYF. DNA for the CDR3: TGTGCCAGCAGCCCCGGTTGGGACGGGGGGATCCAAGAGACCCAGTACTTC.

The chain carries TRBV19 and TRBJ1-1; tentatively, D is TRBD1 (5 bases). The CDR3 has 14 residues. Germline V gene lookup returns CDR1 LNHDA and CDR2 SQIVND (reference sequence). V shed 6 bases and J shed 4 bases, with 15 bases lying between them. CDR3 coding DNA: TGTGCCAGTAGAACAGGCTATTCGGGCACTGAAGCTTTCTTT. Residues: CASRTGYSGTEAFF.

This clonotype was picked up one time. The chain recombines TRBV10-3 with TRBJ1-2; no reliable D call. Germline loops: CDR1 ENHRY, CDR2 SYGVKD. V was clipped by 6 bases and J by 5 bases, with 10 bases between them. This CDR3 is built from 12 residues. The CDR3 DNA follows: TGTGCCATCAGGACATCGCCGTATGGCTACACCTTC. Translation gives CAIRTSPYGYTF.

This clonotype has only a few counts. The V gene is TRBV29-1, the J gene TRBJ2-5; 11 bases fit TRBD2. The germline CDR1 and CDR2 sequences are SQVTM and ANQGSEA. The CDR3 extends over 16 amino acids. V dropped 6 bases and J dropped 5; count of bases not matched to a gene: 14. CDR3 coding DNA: TGCAGCGTCTTTATAGCGGGGGGGATCTCCTGGGAGACCCAGTACTTC. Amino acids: CSVFIAGGISWETQYF.

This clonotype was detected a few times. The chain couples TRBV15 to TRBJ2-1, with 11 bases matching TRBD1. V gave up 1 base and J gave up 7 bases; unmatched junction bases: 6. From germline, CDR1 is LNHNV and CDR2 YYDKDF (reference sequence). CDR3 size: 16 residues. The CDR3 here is CATSRGPGQGVNEQFF. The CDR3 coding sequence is TGTGCCACCAGCAGAGGTCCGGGACAGGGGGTGAATGAGCAGTTCTTC.